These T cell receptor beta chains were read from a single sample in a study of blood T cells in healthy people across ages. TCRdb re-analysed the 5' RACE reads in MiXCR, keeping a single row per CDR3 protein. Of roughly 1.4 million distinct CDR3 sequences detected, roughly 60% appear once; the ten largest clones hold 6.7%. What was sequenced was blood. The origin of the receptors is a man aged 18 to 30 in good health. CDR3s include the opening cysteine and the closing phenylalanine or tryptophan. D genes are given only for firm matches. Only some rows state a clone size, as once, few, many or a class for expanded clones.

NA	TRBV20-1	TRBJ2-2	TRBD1	TGCAGTGCGACGGACAGGGGTATCACCGGGGAGCTGTTTTTT	CSATDRGITGELFF
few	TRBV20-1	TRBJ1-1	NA	TGCAGTGCTAGAGCCAACACTGAAGCTTTCTTT	CSARANTEAFF
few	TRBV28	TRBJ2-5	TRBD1	TGTGCCAGCAGTGGGAAGATAGACAGGGGGCTATGGGAGACCCAGTACTTC	CASSGKIDRGLWETQYF
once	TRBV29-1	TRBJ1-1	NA	TGCAGCCATAAGACGGAACGTGAAGCTTTCTTT	CSHKTEREAFF
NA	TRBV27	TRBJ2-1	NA	TGTGCCAGCGGTCAATTAAGCTCCTACAATGAGCAGTTCTTC	CASGQLSSYNEQFF
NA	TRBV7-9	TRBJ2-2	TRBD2	TGTGCCAGCAGCAGCTGGACTAGCGGGAGAGGCGGGGAGCTGTTTTTT	CASSSWTSGRGGELFF
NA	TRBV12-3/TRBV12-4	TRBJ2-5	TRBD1	TGTGCCAGCAGTCCGGGGACAGGGGGCACAGAGACCCAGTACTTC	CASSPGTGGTETQYF
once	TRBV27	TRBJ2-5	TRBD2	TGTGCCAGCAGGGAGGCGGGAGGGCTTGAAGAGCAGTACTTC	CASREAGGLEEQYF
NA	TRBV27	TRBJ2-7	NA	TGTGCCAGCAGTATTGAGGTCGGTAAGGTCTACGAGCAGTACTTC	CASSIEVGKVYEQYF
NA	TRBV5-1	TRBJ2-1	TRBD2	TGCGCCAACGCCGGGACTAGCGGAAATGAGCAGTTCTTC	CANAGTSGNEQFF